This TCR beta chain was obtained from a study of tumor-infiltrating lymphocytes in oesophageal squamous cell carcinoma. This clonotype was found a few times. V dropped 5 bases and J dropped 1 base, with 12 bases sitting between them. This CDR3 spans 14 amino acids. In germline, CDR1 is SGHVS, CDR2 FQNEAQ. TCRdb reprocessed the PCR reads via MiXCR and lists one record per CDR3 protein. The sample records some 16,000 distinct CDR3 sequences, approximately 50% being singletons. The receptor's source is a male donor with esophageal squamous cell carcinoma. Sequenced: esophageal tumor tissue. The chain couples TRBV7-8 to TRBJ2-7; the D is unclear. The CDR3 here is CASSPRDNSYEQYF. The CDR3, as DNA: TGTGCCAGCAGCCCACGTGACAATTCCTACGAGCAGTACTTC.